This TCR beta chain was identified during a study of blood T cell repertoires in COVID-19. Study-wide context: The United States, Italy and Spain were the sources of the acute and convalescent COVID-19 samples. T cells, B-cell-depleted T cells, or PBMCs provided the cDNA or gDNA that served as material.

How the authors handled the data: Amplification of reference gene primers provided the estimated nucleated cell counts. Measured with immunoSEQ multiplex PCR; TCRdb has only the in-frame clones, and not every one. The DNA gave D and trimming, while V, J and clone size come from that table. The sample comprises roughly 80,000 clones, around 89% of which are singletons, and 9.1% rests with the top ten. CDR3 length: 11 amino acids. With 0 bases removed from V and 7 bases from J, the gap between germline ends came to 4 bases. Germline CDR1 and CDR2: SGHAT and FQNNGV. This clonotype originated in a human donor in a cohort sampled during active COVID-19. Input material: peripheral blood. The chain has TRBV11-2 and TRBJ2-7; D is unresolved. CDR3: CASSLEQEQYF. CDR3 bases: TGTGCCAGCAGCTTAGAACAGGAGCAGTACTTC.